The source of this T cell receptor (beta chain) is a study of blood T cell repertoires in COVID-19. Germline V gene lookup returns CDR1 MNHNY and CDR2 SVGAGI (reference sequence). CDR3 length: 16 amino acids. The J segment lost 4 bases and the V segment lost 2 bases, leaving 4 bases of the junction unmatched. In the original workflow: Scientists estimated how many nucleated cells there were by amplifying reference gene primers. TCRdb keeps only in-frame clones here, not all; method: immunoSEQ multiplex PCR. Clone size and V and J calls were adopted from that table, with D and trimming inferred from the DNA. The data contain around 100,000 clones, roughly 90% of them seen just once; the ten biggest clones take up less than 8.5%.

The sequence came from a man aged 25-45 years in a cohort sampled during active COVID-19. The sample taken for sequencing was peripheral blood. The chain recombines TRBV6-6 with TRBJ2-7, with 14 bases fitting TRBD2. Written as DNA, the CDR3 is TGTGCCAGCAGTTACGGTGGGACTAGCGGGGGTTACGAGCAGTACTTC. It codes for CASSYGGTSGGYEQYF.